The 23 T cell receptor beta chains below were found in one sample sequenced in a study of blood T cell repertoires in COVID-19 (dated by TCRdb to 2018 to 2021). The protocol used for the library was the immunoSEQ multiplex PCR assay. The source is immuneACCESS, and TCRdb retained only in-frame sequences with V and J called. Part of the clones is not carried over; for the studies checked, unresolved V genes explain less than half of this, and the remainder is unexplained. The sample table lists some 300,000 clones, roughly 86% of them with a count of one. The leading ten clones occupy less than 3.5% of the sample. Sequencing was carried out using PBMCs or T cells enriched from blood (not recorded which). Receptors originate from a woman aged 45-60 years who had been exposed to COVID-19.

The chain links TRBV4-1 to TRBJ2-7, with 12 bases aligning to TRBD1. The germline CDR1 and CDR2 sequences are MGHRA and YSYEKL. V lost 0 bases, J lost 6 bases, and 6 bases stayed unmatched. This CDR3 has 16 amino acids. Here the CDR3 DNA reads TGCGCCAGCAGCCAAGATCGGGGGACAGGGGGCGCCGAGCAGTACTTC. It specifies CASSQDRGTGGAEQYF.

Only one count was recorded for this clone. The CDR3 nucleotides read TGTGCCAGCAGTTTTTCCCTTTTTAATTCACCCCTCCACTTT. Translated: CASSFSLFNSPLHF. V is TRBV28 and J is TRBJ1-6; D not certain. The germline CDR1 and CDR2 sequences are MDHEN and SYDVKM. The V end was cut by 3 bases, the J end by 6 bases, with 9 bases between. The CDR3 consists of 14 residues.

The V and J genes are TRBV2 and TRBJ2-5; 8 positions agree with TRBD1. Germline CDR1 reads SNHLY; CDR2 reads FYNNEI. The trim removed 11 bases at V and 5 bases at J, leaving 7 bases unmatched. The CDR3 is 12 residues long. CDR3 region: CAGGQGGETQYF. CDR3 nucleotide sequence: TGTGCCGGTGGACAGGGAGGCGAGACCCAGTACTTC.

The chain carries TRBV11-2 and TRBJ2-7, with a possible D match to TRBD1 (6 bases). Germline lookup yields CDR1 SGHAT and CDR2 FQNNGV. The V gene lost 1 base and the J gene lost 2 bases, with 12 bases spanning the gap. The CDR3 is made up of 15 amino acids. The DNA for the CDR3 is TGTGCCAGCAGCTTAGCCGACAGGCAAACCTACGAGCAGTACTTC. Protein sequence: CASSLADRQTYEQYF.

The CDR3 reads CASSQAGLPSPYEQYF. Written as DNA, the CDR3 is TGCGCCAGCAGCCAAGCAGGCCTCCCCTCCCCTTACGAGCAGTACTTC. The chain links TRBV4-1 to TRBJ2-7, with unresolved D. V was trimmed by 1 base and J by 4 bases, leaving 17 bases between them. The CDR3 totals 16 residues. The germline gives CDR1 MGHRA, CDR2 YSYEKL.

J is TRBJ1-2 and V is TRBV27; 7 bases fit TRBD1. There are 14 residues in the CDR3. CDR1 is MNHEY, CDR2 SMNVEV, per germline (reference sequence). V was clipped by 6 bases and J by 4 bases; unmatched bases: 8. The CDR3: CASSPTGTAYGYTF. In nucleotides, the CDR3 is TGTGCCAGCAGCCCCACCGGGACAGCCTATGGCTACACCTTC.

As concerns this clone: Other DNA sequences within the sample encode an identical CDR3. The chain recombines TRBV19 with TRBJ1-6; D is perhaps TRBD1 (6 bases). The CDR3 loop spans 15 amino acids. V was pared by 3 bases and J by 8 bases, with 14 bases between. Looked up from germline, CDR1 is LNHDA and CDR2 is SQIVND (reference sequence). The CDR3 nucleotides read TGTGCCAGTAGTATCAAGAGGACAGCGGATTCACCCCTCCACTTT. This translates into CASSIKRTADSPLHF.

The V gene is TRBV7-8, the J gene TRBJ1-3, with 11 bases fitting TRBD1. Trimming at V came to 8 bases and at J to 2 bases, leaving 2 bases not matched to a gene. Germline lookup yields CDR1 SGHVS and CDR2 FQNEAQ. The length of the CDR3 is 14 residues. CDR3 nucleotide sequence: TGTGCCAGCGGACAGGGGGCGCCTGGAAACACCATATATTTT. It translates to CASGQGAPGNTIYF. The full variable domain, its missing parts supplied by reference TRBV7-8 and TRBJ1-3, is GAGVSQSPRYKVAKRGQDVALRCDPISGHVSLFWYQQALGQGPEFLTYFQNEAQLDKSGLPSDRFFAERPEGSVSTLKIQRTQQEDSAVYLCASGQGAPGNTIYFGEGSWLTVV.

As DNA, the CDR3 is TGTGCCAGCAGCAGAGGGACAGGGGGTTTCACCGGGGAGCTGTTTTTT. Translation: CASSRGTGGFTGELFF. The rearrangement uses TRBV5-4 and TRBJ2-2, with 11 bases lining up with TRBD1. Trimming removed 4 bases from V and 4 bases from J; junction bases left unmatched: 6. In germline, CDR1 is SGHNT, CDR2 YYREEE (reference sequence). The CDR3 runs 16 residues.

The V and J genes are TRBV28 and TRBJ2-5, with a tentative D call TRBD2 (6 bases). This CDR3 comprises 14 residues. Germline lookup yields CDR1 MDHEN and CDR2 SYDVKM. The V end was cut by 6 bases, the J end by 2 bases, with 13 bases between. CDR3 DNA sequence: TGTGCCAGCAGGCAATGGGGGGTTCAAGAGACCCAGTACTTC. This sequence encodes CASRQWGVQETQYF.

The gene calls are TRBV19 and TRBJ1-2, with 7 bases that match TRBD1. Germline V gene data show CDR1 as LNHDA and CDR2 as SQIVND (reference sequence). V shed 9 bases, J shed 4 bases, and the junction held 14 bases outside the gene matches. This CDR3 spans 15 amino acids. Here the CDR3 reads CASSGTVIYSYGYTF. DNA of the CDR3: TGTGCCAGCTCCGGGACAGTTATTTATAGCTATGGCTACACCTTC.

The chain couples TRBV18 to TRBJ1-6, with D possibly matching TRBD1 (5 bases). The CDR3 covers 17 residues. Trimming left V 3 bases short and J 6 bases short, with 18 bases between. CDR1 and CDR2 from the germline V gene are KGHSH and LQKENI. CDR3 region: CASSPTPMGGSNSPLHF. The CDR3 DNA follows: TGTGCCAGCTCACCGACACCTATGGGGGGTTCTAATTCACCCCTCCACTTT.

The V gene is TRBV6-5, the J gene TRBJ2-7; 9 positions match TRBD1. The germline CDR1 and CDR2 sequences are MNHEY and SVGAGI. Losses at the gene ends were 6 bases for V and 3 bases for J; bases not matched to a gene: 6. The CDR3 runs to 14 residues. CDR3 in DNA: TGTGCCAGCAGCCTGGGACAGGGCAACTACGAGCAGTACTTC. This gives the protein CASSLGQGNYEQYF.

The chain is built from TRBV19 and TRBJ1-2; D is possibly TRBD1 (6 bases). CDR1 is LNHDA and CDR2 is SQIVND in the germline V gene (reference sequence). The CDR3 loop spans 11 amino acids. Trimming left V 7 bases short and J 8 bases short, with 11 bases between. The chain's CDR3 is CASTAGVGYTF. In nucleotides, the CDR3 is TGTGCCAGTACCGCAGGGGTCGGCTACACCTTC.

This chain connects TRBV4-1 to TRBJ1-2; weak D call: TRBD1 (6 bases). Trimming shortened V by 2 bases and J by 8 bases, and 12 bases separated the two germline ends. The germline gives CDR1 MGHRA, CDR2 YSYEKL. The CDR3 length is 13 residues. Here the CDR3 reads CASSQTGFGGYTF. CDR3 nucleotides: TGCGCCAGCAGCCAAACAGGGTTTGGAGGCTACACCTTC.

CDR3 DNA: TGTGCCAGCGGTGCACAGGGTTTAGGCTACACCTTC. Translating gives CASGAQGLGYTF. V is TRBV28 and J is TRBJ1-2; D may be TRBD1 (6 bases). With 8 bases removed from V and 8 bases from J, the gap between germline ends came to 15 bases. The length of the CDR3 is 12 residues. CDR1 is MDHEN, CDR2 SYDVKM, per germline.

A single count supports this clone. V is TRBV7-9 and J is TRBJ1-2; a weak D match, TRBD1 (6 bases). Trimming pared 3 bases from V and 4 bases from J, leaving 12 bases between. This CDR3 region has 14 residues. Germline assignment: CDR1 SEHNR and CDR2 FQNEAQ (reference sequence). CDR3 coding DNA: TGTGCCAGCAGCTTTAGTGTCAGGGGCTATGGCTACACCTTC. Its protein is CASSFSVRGYGYTF.

CDR3 sequence reads: CASSPLTAAVNTEAFF. CDR3 coding DNA: TGCGCCAGCAGCCCTTTGACAGCCGCGGTAAACACTGAAGCTTTCTTT. This sequence joins TRBV4-1 and TRBJ1-1, with a possible D match to TRBD1 (5 bases). Deletions cut 4 bases from V and 2 bases from J, with 17 bases between. The CDR3 consists of 16 residues. Germline V lookup: CDR1 MGHRA, CDR2 YSYEKL.

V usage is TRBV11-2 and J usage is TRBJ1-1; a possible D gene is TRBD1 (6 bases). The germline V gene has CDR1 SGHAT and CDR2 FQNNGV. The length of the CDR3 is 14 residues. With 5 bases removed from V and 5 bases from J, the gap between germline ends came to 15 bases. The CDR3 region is CASSANPGVTEAFF. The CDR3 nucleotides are TGTGCCAGCAGCGCGAATCCAGGGGTGACTGAAGCTTTCTTT.

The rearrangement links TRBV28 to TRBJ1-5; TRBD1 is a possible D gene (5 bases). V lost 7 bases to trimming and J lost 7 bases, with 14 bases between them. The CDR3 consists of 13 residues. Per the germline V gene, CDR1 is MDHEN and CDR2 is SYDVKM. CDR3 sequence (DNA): TGTGCCAGCACCCCGCGGGGGATCCAGCCCCAGCATTTT. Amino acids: CASTPRGIQPQHF.

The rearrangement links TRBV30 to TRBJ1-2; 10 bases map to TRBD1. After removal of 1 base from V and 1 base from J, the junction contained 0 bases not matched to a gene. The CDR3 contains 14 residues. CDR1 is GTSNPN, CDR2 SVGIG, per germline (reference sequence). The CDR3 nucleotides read TGTGCCTGGAGTGGGGACAGGGGTAACTATGGCTACACCTTC. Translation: CAWSGDRGNYGYTF.

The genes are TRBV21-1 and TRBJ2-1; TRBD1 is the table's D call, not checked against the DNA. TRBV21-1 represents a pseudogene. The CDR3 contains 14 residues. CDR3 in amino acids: CASREGGVINEQFF. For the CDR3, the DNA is TGTGCCAGCAGGGAAGGGGGCGTGATCAATGAGCAGTTCTTC.

In DNA, the CDR3 is TGTGCCAGCAGCTTGCGACAGGGGGATTCACCCCTCCACTTT. Its protein product is CASSLRQGDSPLHF. The chain employs TRBV5-4 and TRBJ1-6; TRBD1 matches 9 bases. V lost 1 base to trimming and J lost 8 bases; unmatched junction nucleotides: 1. This CDR3 has 14 residues. Germline values: CDR1 SGHNT, CDR2 YYREEE (reference sequence).